These T cell receptor beta chains were read from a single sample in a study of cytomegalovirus exposure and HLA in healthy donors. The protocol was immunoSEQ multiplex PCR, while the TCRdb copy is restricted to in-frame clones and leaves out a portion. The sample lists nearly 200,000 clones, over 75% occurring once. The sample was PBMCs. The receptors derive from a boy aged 2 to 9 in good health and CMV-seronegative. CDR3s include the opening cysteine and the closing phenylalanine or tryptophan. The D gene is left open where the match is weak. Some rows mark clone size as missing; the rest say once, few, many or name a class of expanded clone.

J gene | clone size | V gene | D gene | CDR3 DNA | CDR3 protein
TRBJ1-4 | - | TRBV5-1 | - | TGCGCCAGCAGCTTGGACAGTAATGAAAAACTGTTTTTT | CASSLDSNEKLFF
TRBJ1-2 | - | TRBV11-2 | - | TGTGCCAGCAGCGAGACCCGACCCTCTGGAGAGGTCTATGGCTACACCTTC | CASSETRPSGEVYGYTF
TRBJ2-2 | - | TRBV4-2 | TRBD2 | TGTGCCAGCAGCCAAGATAGCCACGGGGGGGCCCGGGCCGGGGAGCTGTTTTTT | CASSQDSHGGARAGELFF
TRBJ2-3 | - | TRBV28 | TRBD1 | TGTGCCAGCAGTTTATGGCAGGGGGTAGTGGCAGATACGCAGTATTTT | CASSLWQGVVADTQYF
TRBJ1-1 | - | TRBV5-5 | - | TGTGCCAGCAGCGTTACAGGGCTGAACACTGAAGCTTTCTTT | CASSVTGLNTEAFF
TRBJ1-3 | - | TRBV4-1 | - | TGCGCCAGCAGCCAACCCAGGGGCGTAGGAAACACCATATATTTT | CASSQPRGVGNTIYF
TRBJ2-7 | few | TRBV19 | TRBD1 | TGTGCCAGTAGTATTTGGGACAGGGGCCACGAGCAGTACTTC | CASSIWDRGHEQYF
TRBJ1-2 | once | TRBV7-8 | - | TGTGCCAGCAGCTTAGGGGGGGAGTACTATGGCTACACCTTC | CASSLGGEYYGYTF
TRBJ2-7 | - | TRBV14 | - | TGTGCCAGCAGCCAGCATCTAATCTTGGGGCGGTCTGGGCCACACTACGAGCAGTACTTC | CASSQHLILGRSGPHYEQYF
TRBJ2-2 | once | TRBV7-8 | TRBD2 | TGTGCCAGCAGCTCCCGGACTAGCGGGGGGGCCGGGGAGCTGTTTTTT | CASSSRTSGGAGELFF
TRBJ2-2 | - | TRBV9 | - | TGTGCCAGCAGCCGAACTATAGCACGGGACGGGGAGCTGTTTTTT | CASSRTIARDGELFF
TRBJ1-5 | - | TRBV7-9 | TRBD1 | TGTGCCAGCAGCACTGGGACAGGTGAGAATCAGCCCCAGCATTTT | CASSTGTGENQPQHF
TRBJ2-3 | few | TRBV6-5 | - | TGTGCCACCCCGGGGGAGGGCACAGATACGCAGTATTTT | CATPGEGTDTQYF
TRBJ2-7 | - | TRBV7-2 | TRBD2 | TGTGCCAGCAGCTTCAGCGGGGCTGGTAGCGGGGGCCACTACGAGCAGTACTTC | CASSFSGAGSGGHYEQYF
TRBJ1-2 | - | TRBV5-1 | TRBD1 | TGCGCCAGCAGCGAAGGGACAGCTAACTATGGCTACACCTTC | CASSEGTANYGYTF
TRBJ2-3 | few | TRBV30 | - | TGTGCCTGGAGTGTAGGGGGGGGAGTGGATACGCAGTATTTT | CAWSVGGGVDTQYF
TRBJ1-1 | - | TRBV19 | - | TGTGCCAGTAATGGCCTTGTGGGGGGTGAGGCTTTCTTT | CASNGLVGGEAFF
TRBJ2-2 | - | TRBV19 | - | TGTGCCAGTAGGTGGGACACTGACACCGGGGAGCTGTTTTTT | CASRWDTDTGELFF
TRBJ2-3 | - | TRBV13 | - | TGTGCCAGCAGCTTCGCAGGGGCTAGCACAGATACGCAGTATTTT | CASSFAGASTDTQYF
TRBJ1-2 | - | TRBV7-9 | - | TGTGCCAGCAGCCCGGGAACAGAGAGATATGGCTACACCTTC | CASSPGTERYGYTF
TRBJ1-5 | - | TRBV7-9 | - | TGTGCCAGCAGCCCGGGAACTACAAGCGAGCCCCAGCATTTT | CASSPGTTSEPQHF
TRBJ2-3 | - | TRBV7-9 | - | TGTGCCAGCAGCCCAAGGCGGGGAGGCACAGATACGCAGTATTTT | CASSPRRGGTDTQYF
TRBJ2-7 | - | TRBV4-2 | - | TGTGCCAGCAGCCAAGGAAAAGGCGGGACTCAATCCTACGAGCAGTACTTC | CASSQGKGGTQSYEQYF
TRBJ2-7 | - | TRBV2 | TRBD1 | TGTGCCAGCAGTCAATACAGGGGCGAGCAGTACTTC | CASSQYRGEQYF
TRBJ2-7 | - | TRBV7-2 | - | TGTGCCAGCGCAGCCCGGGGGTCATCCTACGAGCAGTACTTC | CASAARGSSYEQYF
TRBJ1-2 | - | TRBV5-1 | TRBD1 | TGCGCCAGCAGCTCCATAGGACAGGGGGATGGCTACACCTTC | CASSSIGQGDGYTF
TRBJ2-5 | once | TRBV7-9 | - | TGTGCCAGCAGCTCGGACTGGAAAGAGACCCAGTACTTC | CASSSDWKETQYF
TRBJ2-5 | - | TRBV5-1 | - | TGCGCCAGCAGCTTGGAAGGGGTCGAGACCCAGTACTTC | CASSLEGVETQYF
TRBJ2-5 | few | TRBV7-2 | - | TGTGCCAGCAGCCAGCGGGAGACCCAGTACTTC | CASSQRETQYF
TRBJ1-2 | - | TRBV9 | TRBD1 | TGTGCCAGCAGCGTAGCGACAGGGGCTAACTATGGCTACACCTTC | CASSVATGANYGYTF
TRBJ1-6 | - | TRBV14 | TRBD1 | TGTGCCAGCAGCCAGCGGACAGGAGCCTTCTATAATTCACCCCTCCACTTT | CASSQRTGAFYNSPLHF
TRBJ2-7 | - | TRBV5-4 | - | TGTGCCAGCAGCTCCCGATTAGAGGGATACGAGCAGTACTTC | CASSSRLEGYEQYF
TRBJ1-2 | - | TRBV5-5 | TRBD1 | TGTGCCAGCAGTCATACAGGGGGCGGCGGCTATGGCTACACCTTC | CASSHTGGGGYGYTF
TRBJ2-5 | - | TRBV19 | - | TGTGCCAGTGCTGGAGGAGAGACCCAGTACTTC | CASAGGETQYF
TRBJ1-5 | few | TRBV9 | TRBD1 | TGTGCCAGCAGCGTCGGGACAGCTAATCAGCCCCAGCATTTT | CASSVGTANQPQHF
TRBJ2-7 | - | TRBV5-1 | TRBD1 | TGCGCCAGCAGCTTGGCAGGGGGCGCGCTCCACGAGCAGTACTTC | CASSLAGGALHEQYF
TRBJ2-1 | - | TRBV15 | - | TGTGCCACCTCACTAGAGGGGGATGAGCAGTTCTTC | CATSLEGDEQFF
TRBJ1-1 | - | TRBV7-2 | - | TGTGCCAGCAGCTTAGGAAGACTCCGGGGATACACTGAAGCTTTCTTT | CASSLGRLRGYTEAFF
TRBJ2-7 | once | TRBV7-9 | - | TGTGCCAGCAGTTTAACAACCTCAAACCCCTACGAGCAGTACTTC | CASSLTTSNPYEQYF
TRBJ2-5 | once | TRBV19 | - | TGTGCCAGTAGCCTACTCCCTAGCGCCGCGCAAACCGCGACCCACCAAGAGACCCAGTACTTC | CASSLLPSAAQTATHQETQYF